This T cell receptor beta chain comes out of a study of shared T cell receptors in the human thymus. Clones were sequenced by immunoSEQ multiplex PCR, and TCRdb holds only the in-frame ones, with some missing. Counted here are roughly 660,000 clones, around 87% occurring once; the ten biggest clones make up about 0.01%. J lost 7 bases, V lost 4 bases, and 7 bases had no gene match. Looked up from germline, CDR1 is SGHNT and CDR2 is YYREEE (reference sequence). The CDR3 spans 14 residues. These data were also reused for a study on human thymus T cells. From that paper: Thymus tissue was removed during corrective cardiac surgery. Gene usage for V and J segments appeared biased in thymic and blood repertoires.

The chain joins TRBV5-4 to TRBJ2-7; 11 bases are a match to TRBD2. This TCR was recovered from a boy under two years old with a congenital heart defect. Sequenced material: thymocytes. CDR3 in DNA: TGTGCCAGCAGCCAACCGACTAGCGGGATTGAGCAGTACTTC. It codes for CASSQPTSGIEQYF.